The rows below give T cell receptor beta chains drawn from one sample of a study of vaccination and CD4 T cells after COVID-19. Their specific antigens are unknown. TCRdb re-called the PCR reads through MiXCR, storing one row per CDR3 protein. Of fewer than 15,000 distinct CDR3 sequences detected, around 40% appear once; the ten largest clones hold roughly 8.3%. The sample was CD4+ T cells from blood, cultured in vitro, taken after SARS-CoV-2 vaccination. The receptors were gathered from a human donor who had recovered from COVID-19. Both conserved end residues are trimmed from each CDR3. The order of the fields is J gene, V gene, CDR3 protein.

TRBJ2-1	TRBV20-1	SGAGLINNEQF
TRBJ2-6	TRBV27	ASSTGTSGFSGANVLT
TRBJ2-7	TRBV20-1	SARTGTSGIYEQY
TRBJ2-1	TRBV18	ASSPQGAYNEQF
TRBJ1-5	TRBV4-1	ASSRGVTWPQH
TRBJ2-3	TRBV28	ASSLWTVSTDTQY
TRBJ1-6	TRBV28	ASSFLRGPYSPLH
TRBJ2-7	TRBV28	ASSSYRPPYEQY
TRBJ1-5	TRBV6-1	ASSPQGLEPQH
TRBJ1-1	TRBV2	ASNRPGQGNTEAF
TRBJ2-1	TRBV7-9	ASSLGQVYNEQF
TRBJ2-5	TRBV5-6	ASSAQETQY
TRBJ2-1	TRBV5-1	ASSLIPQGTSYNEQF
TRBJ1-6	TRBV7-6	ASSLARRGGYSPLH
TRBJ2-7	TRBV28	ASSLYAGEKEQY
TRBJ1-6	TRBV6-1	ASSESIGQGNSPLH
TRBJ2-6	TRBV7-2	ASSLERAAGANVLT
TRBJ1-2	TRBV5-8	ASSRDIYGYT
TRBJ1-6	TRBV20-1	SAPGSSYNSPLH
TRBJ2-7	TRBV6-4	ASSDPGLGGAGYEQY
TRBJ2-5	TRBV10-3	AISESEETQY
TRBJ1-2	TRBV12-3/TRBV12-4	ASSLQGSPNYGYT
TRBJ1-2	TRBV7-2	ASSLEPAGFDGYT
TRBJ1-6	TRBV5-6	ASSLQSARTNSPLH
TRBJ1-1	TRBV11-3	ASSLDGRGGSTEAF
TRBJ2-1	TRBV9	ASSSVMDVNNEQF
TRBJ2-3	TRBV20-1	SAKNTGGMTDTQY
TRBJ1-6	TRBV25-1	ASSESGLSSYNSPLH
TRBJ1-1	TRBV6-1	ASSLGGGRGNTEAF
TRBJ1-3	TRBV28	ASSFMAYRGRGPGNTIY
TRBJ2-5	TRBV7-2	ASSWQETQY